The rows below give T cell receptor beta chains drawn from one sample of a study of blood T cell repertoires in COVID-19. The data were produced by immunoSEQ multiplex PCR, yet TCRdb's version contains in-frame clones alone and is incomplete. This table holds under 200,000 clones, 87% found once. The sequenced sample was peripheral blood. These receptor sequences come from a woman between 55 and 75 years old who had recovered from COVID-19. Both conserved end residues are part of each CDR3. The order of the fields is J gene, CDR3 length, V gene, CDR3 protein.

>TRBJ2-1|15|TRBV10-1
CASSSTGGLNNEQFF
>TRBJ2-3|13|TRBV19
CASSIGRGDTQYF
>TRBJ1-3|15|TRBV11-2
CASSLDRISGNTIYF
>TRBJ2-7|15|TRBV9
CASSPGQPSLDEQYF
>TRBJ1-5|14|TRBV28
CASTLFEDNQPQHF
>TRBJ1-5|15|TRBV28
CASSPGGQGIQPQHF
>TRBJ2-3|15|TRBV11-3
CASSSPGQGSDTQYF
>TRBJ2-7|13|TRBV2
CASSVDRDYEQYF
>TRBJ2-1|17|TRBV19
CASSARLAGSSYNEQFF
>TRBJ1-2|17|TRBV13
CASSLANGDRPNYGYTF
>TRBJ2-3|14|TRBV4-2
CASSQTGSTDTQYF
>TRBJ1-4|18|TRBV28
CASSLFGSVIPTNEKLFF
>TRBJ2-1|16|TRBV4-3
CASSQMAERGDFEQFF
>TRBJ1-5|15|TRBV4-2
CASSQAGYSNQPQHF
>TRBJ2-7|14|TRBV2
CASSPDRYEGEQYF
>TRBJ1-1|13|TRBV7-3
CASSAQGRTEAFF
>TRBJ2-3|16|TRBV4-1
CASSHEDRGGTDTQYF
>TRBJ1-2|14|TRBV27
CASGTDRAKPGYTF
>TRBJ1-5|14|TRBV28
CASSLESGNQPQHF
>TRBJ1-3|16|TRBV30
CAWSVRYSSSGNTIYF
>TRBJ2-5|14|TRBV28
CASRRNDRGETQYF
>TRBJ2-3|16|TRBV4-3
CASSQVAGGWADTQYF
>TRBJ2-1|12|TRBV7-9
CASSYSSNEQFF
>TRBJ1-1|14|TRBV7-3
CASSLQPGGTEAFF
>TRBJ1-5|14|TRBV28
CASSTPGGNQPQHF
>TRBJ2-7|15|TRBV6-5
CASKPSLAGAGEQYF
>TRBJ2-2|15|TRBV6-6
CASSYESANTGELFF
>TRBJ1-1|14|TRBV7-2
CASSLDRMNTEAFF
>TRBJ2-2|14|TRBV14
CASSLGLAGVGLFF
>TRBJ1-4|17|TRBV7-9
CASSYNLQGATNEKLFF
>TRBJ2-1|15|TRBV18
CASSESGGAYNEQFF
>TRBJ1-3|14|TRBV28
CASSLPSSGNTIYF
>TRBJ1-5|14|TRBV28
CASSSGISNQPQHF
>TRBJ2-5|14|TRBV19
CASSIVGQKETQYF
>TRBJ2-2|17|TRBV4-1
CASSHRTGGPNTGELFF
>TRBJ2-2|13|TRBV2
CASSGQFTGELFF
>TRBJ1-4|16|TRBV9
CASSPQGGGTNEKLFF
>TRBJ2-5|16|TRBV9
CASSVGGTGAQETQYF
>TRBJ1-4|18|TRBV28
CASSSGTGGRGTNEKLFF
>TRBJ1-5|14|TRBV10-3
CAISVRGEGQPQHF
>TRBJ2-5|13|TRBV7-9
CASSTSLVETQYF
>TRBJ1-1|14|TRBV19
CASSPTVYNTEAFF
>TRBJ1-2|15|TRBV28
CASNVAKTGNYGYTF
>TRBJ1-2|15|TRBV4-3
CASSQDDRTIAGYTF
>TRBJ1-1|16|TRBV28
CASHTEGRGANTEAFF
>TRBJ1-3|15|TRBV28
CASRKAGGSGNTIYF